The rows below give T cell receptor beta chains drawn from one sample of a study of T cells in Graves' hyperthyroidism and ophthalmopathy. TCRdb ran MiXCR on the multiplex PCR reads and lists one entry per CDR3 protein. Among hundreds of thousands of distinct CDR3 sequences listed, 38% were seen once. The specimen sequenced was blood. Receptors were obtained from a man younger than 30 with Graves' hyperthyroidism. CDR3s include the opening cysteine and the closing phenylalanine or tryptophan. Each record gives: V gene, J gene, D gene, clone size, CDR3 DNA, CDR3 protein. The D gene is left open where the match is weak. The size entry is marked missing in some rows and otherwise reads once, few, many or a size class.

>TRBV11-2|TRBJ2-7|NA|NA
TGTGCCAGCAGCTCTCCAACCTCTTCCGACTACCAGCCCTCCTACGAGCAGTACTTC
CASSSPTSSDYQPSYEQYF
>TRBV10-3|TRBJ1-3|NA|many
TGTGCCATCAGTGAGGAGGCCGCAAACACCATATATTTT
CAISEEAANTIYF
>TRBV5-8|TRBJ2-7|NA|NA
TGTGCCAGCAGCTTGCTTGACTTTGGGCCTTACGAGCAGTACTTC
CASSLLDFGPYEQYF
>TRBV15|TRBJ1-1|NA|many
TGTGCCACCAGCAGAGATCGGGGGGGGAACACTGAAGCTTTCTTT
CATSRDRGGNTEAFF
>TRBV7-2|TRBJ2-3|NA|NA
TGTGCCAGCAGCTTAATGCAGGGGACAGATACGCAGTATTTT
CASSLMQGTDTQYF
>TRBV7-2|TRBJ2-5|NA|NA
TGTGCCAGCAGCTACACAAATACAGTCCAGGAGACCCAGTACTTC
CASSYTNTVQETQYF
>TRBV5-1|TRBJ1-3|NA|once
TGTGCCAGCAGCGTAGCCGGCAGTTCTGGAAACACCATATATTTT
CASSVAGSSGNTIYF
>TRBV15|TRBJ1-4|TRBD1|NA
TGTGCCACCAGTGGGACAGGGGCGGGTGAAAAACTGTTTTTT
CATSGTGAGEKLFF
>TRBV15|TRBJ2-5|NA|many
TGTGCCACCAGCAAGGGCCGGGACACCGTAGCACCCGGCGAGACCCAGTACTTC
CATSKGRDTVAPGETQYF
>TRBV19|TRBJ2-5|TRBD1|few
TGTGCGTCGAAGGGACAGGGGGCGGTCGGAGAGACCCAGTACTTC
CASKGQGAVGETQYF
>TRBV7-9|TRBJ1-2|TRBD1|many
TGTGCCAGCAGTCCATGGACAGGCTCATTAGGCTACACCTTC
CASSPWTGSLGYTF
>TRBV7-2|TRBJ2-7|TRBD2|NA
TGTGCCAGCAGCCAAGGGGCGGCGGGAGATGACGAGCAGTACTTC
CASSQGAAGDDEQYF
>TRBV20-1|TRBJ2-7|TRBD2|NA
TGCAGTGGAGCGGGAGGGCCTGTCAACGAGCAGTACTTC
CSGAGGPVNEQYF
>TRBV2|TRBJ2-2|TRBD1|few
TGTGCCATCTCACACCCATCGCGGACAGGCAAGAACACCGGGGAGCTGTTTTTT
CAISHPSRTGKNTGELFF
>TRBV6-2/TRBV6-3|TRBJ2-6|NA|NA
TGTGCCAGCCTAGGACTGGGGTTCTCTGGGGCCAACGTCCTGACTTTC
CASLGLGFSGANVLTF
>TRBV7-8|TRBJ1-5|NA|NA
TGTGCCAGCAGCCAGATTTTTAATCAGCCCCAGCATTTT
CASSQIFNQPQHF
>TRBV7-3|TRBJ2-2|TRBD2|NA
TGTGCCAGCAGCTTAAATAGCGGGATGAACACCGGGGGGCTGTTTTTT
CASSLNSGMNTGGLFF
>TRBV19|TRBJ2-7|NA|NA
TGTGCCAGTAGTGTCGCAGGATCCACCTACGAGCAGTACTTC
CASSVAGSTYEQYF
>TRBV19|TRBJ2-2|NA|NA
TGTGCCAGTAGTAAGAGGGACGGCGGGGAGCTGTTTTTT
CASSKRDGGELFF
>TRBV7-6|TRBJ2-5|TRBD1|NA
TGTGCCAGCAGACCGACAGGGGGGGAAGAGACCCAGTACTTC
CASRPTGGEETQYF
>TRBV9|TRBJ1-4|NA|many
TGTGCCAGCAGCGTAGGCAGGACGGCTAATGAAAAACTGTTTTTT
CASSVGRTANEKLFF
>TRBV7-2|TRBJ2-7|NA|NA
TGTGCCAGCAGCCACCCTGGTAGGGCCTCGGGGCAGTACTTC
CASSHPGRASGQYF
>TRBV7-2|TRBJ2-5|NA|many
TGTGCCAGCAGCTCCCTGCCAGAAGAGACCCAGTACTTC
CASSSLPEETQYF
>TRBV19|TRBJ1-1|NA|many
TGTGCCAGTAACAACAGGGTCCGCACCACTGAAGCTTTCTTT
CASNNRVRTTEAFF
>TRBV20-1|TRBJ2-7|NA|few
TGCAGTGCTGAGGTTTACGCTTCCTACGAGCAGTACTTC
CSAEVYASYEQYF
>TRBV7-2|TRBJ2-2|TRBD2|NA
TGTGCCAGCAGCCCCACTGGCGGGGGTAACACCGGGGAGCTGTTTTTT
CASSPTGGGNTGELFF
>TRBV7-2|TRBJ2-7|TRBD1|few
TGTGCCAGCAGCTGGGGAGCTGGGACAGGGGTACACGAGCAGTACTTC
CASSWGAGTGVHEQYF
>TRBV29-1|TRBJ2-4|NA|NA
TGCAGCGTTGACCTGGGGCTTCCGGACATTCAGTACTTC
CSVDLGLPDIQYF
>TRBV7-9|TRBJ2-7|NA|few
TGTGCCAGCAGCCCCTCCGGGCCCAGCTCCTACGAGCAGTACTTC
CASSPSGPSSYEQYF
>TRBV7-8|TRBJ2-7|TRBD2|few
TGTGCTAGCAGAACTGGACTAGCGGGAGACTACGAGCAGTACTTC
CASRTGLAGDYEQYF
>TRBV7-9|TRBJ2-7|TRBD2|many
TGTGCCAGCAGCTCACTAGCGGGGTTGGGGGAGCAGTACTTC
CASSSLAGLGEQYF